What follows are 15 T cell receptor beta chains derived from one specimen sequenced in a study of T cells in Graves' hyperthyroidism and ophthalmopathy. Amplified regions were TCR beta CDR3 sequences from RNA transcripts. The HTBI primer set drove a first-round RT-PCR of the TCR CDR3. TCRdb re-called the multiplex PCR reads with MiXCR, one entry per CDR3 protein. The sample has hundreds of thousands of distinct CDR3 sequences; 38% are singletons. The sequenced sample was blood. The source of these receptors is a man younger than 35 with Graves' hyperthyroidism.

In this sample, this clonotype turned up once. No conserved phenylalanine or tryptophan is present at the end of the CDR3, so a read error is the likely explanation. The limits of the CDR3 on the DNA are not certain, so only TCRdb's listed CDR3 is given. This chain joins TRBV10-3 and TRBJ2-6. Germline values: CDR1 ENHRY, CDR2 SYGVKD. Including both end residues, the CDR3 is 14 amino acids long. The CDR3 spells CAISAYSGANVLVL.

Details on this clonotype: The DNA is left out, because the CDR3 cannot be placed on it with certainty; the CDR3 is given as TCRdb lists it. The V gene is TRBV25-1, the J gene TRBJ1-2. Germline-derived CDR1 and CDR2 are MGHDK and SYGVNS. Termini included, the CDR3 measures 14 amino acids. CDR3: CACSASSGIYGYTF.

The CDR3: CASSGHIGTEAFF. For the CDR3, the DNA is TGTGCCAGCAGTGGCCACATCGGCACTGAAGCTTTCTTT. The chain employs TRBV6-1 and TRBJ1-1, with no clear D. The CDR3 loop spans 13 amino acids. Trimming cost V 4 bases and J 4 bases, with 10 bases left between them. Germline CDR1 MNHNS, CDR2 SASEGT.

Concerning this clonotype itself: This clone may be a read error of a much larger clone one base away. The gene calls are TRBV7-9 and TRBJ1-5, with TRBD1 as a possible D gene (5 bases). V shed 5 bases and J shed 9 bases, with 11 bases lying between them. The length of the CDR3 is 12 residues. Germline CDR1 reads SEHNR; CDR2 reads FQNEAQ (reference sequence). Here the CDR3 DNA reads TGTGCCAGCAGCCAAAGGGGCCTGCCCCAGCATTTT. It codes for CASSQRGLPQHF.

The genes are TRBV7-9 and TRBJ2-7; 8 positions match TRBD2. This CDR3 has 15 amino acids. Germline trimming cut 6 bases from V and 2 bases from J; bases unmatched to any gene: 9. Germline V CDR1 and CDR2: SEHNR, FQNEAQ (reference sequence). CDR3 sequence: CASRAGGANAYEQYF. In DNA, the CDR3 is TGTGCCAGCAGAGCCGGGGGGGCAAATGCCTACGAGCAGTACTTC.

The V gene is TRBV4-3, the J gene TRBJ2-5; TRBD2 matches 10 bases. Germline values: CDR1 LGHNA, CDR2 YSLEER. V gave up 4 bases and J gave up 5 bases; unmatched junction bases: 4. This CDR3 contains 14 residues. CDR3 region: CASSPGLAFETQYF. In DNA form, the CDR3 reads TGCGCCAGCAGCCCGGGACTAGCGTTCGAGACCCAGTACTTC.

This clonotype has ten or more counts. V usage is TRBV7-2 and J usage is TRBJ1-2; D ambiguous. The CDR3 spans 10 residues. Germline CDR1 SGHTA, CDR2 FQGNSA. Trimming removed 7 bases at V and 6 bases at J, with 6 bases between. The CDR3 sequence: CASTLNGYTF. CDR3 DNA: TGTGCCAGCACCCTCAATGGCTACACCTTC.

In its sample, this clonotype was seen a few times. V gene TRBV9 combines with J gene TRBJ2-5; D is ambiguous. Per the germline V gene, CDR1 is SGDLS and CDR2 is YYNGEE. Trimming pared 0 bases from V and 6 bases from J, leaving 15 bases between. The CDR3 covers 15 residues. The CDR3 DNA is TGTGCCAGCAGCGTAGGGGCAGGCCCCACCAAGACCCAGTACTTC. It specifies CASSVGAGPTKTQYF.

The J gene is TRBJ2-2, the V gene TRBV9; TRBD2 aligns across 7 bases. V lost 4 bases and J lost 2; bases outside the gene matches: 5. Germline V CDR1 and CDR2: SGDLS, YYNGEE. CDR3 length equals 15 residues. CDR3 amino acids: CASSTSSGNTGELFF. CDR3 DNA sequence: TGTGCCAGCAGCACTTCTAGCGGCAACACCGGGGAGCTGTTTTTT.

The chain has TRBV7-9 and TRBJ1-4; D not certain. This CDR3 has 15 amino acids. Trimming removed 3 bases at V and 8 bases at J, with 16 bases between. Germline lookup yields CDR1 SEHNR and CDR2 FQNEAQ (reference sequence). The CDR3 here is CASSLEEGIWEKLFF. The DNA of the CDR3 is TGTGCCAGCAGCTTGGAAGAGGGCATTTGGGAAAAACTGTTTTTT.

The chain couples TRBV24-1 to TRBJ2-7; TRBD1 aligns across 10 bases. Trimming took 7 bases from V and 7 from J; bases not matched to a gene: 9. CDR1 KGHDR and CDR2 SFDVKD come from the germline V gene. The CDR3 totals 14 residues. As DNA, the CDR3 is TGTGCCACCAGGCCGGGACAGGGGACGAGGGAGCAGTACTTC. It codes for CATRPGQGTREQYF.

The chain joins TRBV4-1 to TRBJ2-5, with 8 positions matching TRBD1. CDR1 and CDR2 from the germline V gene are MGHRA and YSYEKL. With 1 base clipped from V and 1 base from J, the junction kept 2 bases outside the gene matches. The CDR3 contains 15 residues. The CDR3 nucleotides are TGCGCCAGCAGCCAAGGGACAGGGCGCCAAGAGACCCAGTACTTC. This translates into CASSQGTGRQETQYF.

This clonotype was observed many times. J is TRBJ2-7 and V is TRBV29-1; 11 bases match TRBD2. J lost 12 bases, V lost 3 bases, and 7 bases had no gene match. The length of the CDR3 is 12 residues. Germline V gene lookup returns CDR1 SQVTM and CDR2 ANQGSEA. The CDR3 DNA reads TGCAGCGTTGACCTAGCGGGAGGCCAGCGGTACTTC. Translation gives CSVDLAGGQRYF.

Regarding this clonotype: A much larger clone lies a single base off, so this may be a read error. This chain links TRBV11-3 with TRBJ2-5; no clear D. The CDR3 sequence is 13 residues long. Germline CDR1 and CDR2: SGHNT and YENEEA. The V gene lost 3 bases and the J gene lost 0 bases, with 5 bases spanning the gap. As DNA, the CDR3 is TGTGCCAGCAGCTTTGACTACCAAGAGACCCAGTACTTC. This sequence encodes CASSFDYQETQYF. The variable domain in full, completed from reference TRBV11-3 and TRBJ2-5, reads EAGVVQSPRYKIIEKKQPVAFWCNPISGHNTLYWYLQNLGQGPELLIRYENEEAVDDSQLPKDRFSAERLKGVDSTLKIQPAELGDSAVYLCASSFDYQETQYFGPGTRLLVL.

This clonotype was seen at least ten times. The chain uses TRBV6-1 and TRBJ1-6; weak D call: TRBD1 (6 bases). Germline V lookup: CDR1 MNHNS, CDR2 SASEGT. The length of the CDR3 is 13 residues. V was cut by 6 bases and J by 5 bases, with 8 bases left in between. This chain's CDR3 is CASRDSHNSPLHF. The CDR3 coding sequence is TGTGCCAGCAGGGACAGCCATAATTCACCCCTCCACTTT.